This TCR beta chain was obtained from a study of CD8 T cells in Susac syndrome. RNA amounts of roughly 0.45 to 1 ug underwent reverse transcription with random hexamers. The CDR3 of TCR beta was amplified by immunoSEQ multiplex PCR across 54 Vbeta and 13 Jbeta. TCRdb recomputed calls from the immunoSEQ multiplex PCR reads with MiXCR, one row per CDR3 protein. The repertoire includes about 130,000 distinct CDR3 sequences, roughly 94% of them detected once, and less than 0.15% sits in the top ten. Sequencing of TCR beta was undertaken in CD8+ and CD4+ T cells derived from blood. The multiple sclerosis controls comprised treatment-naive patients whose relapsing-remitting disease was stable or active. TEMRA cells underwent FACS enrichment and CD8+ and CD4+ T cells underwent negative isolation. The sequence derives from a human donor with multiple sclerosis. Sequencing input: CD4+ T cells from PBMCs.

CDR3 DNA sequence: TGCGCCAGCAGCTCCGGACAGGGGGAAGGCGAGCAGTACTTC. This encodes CASSSGQGEGEQYF. This chain joins TRBV5-1 and TRBJ2-7; the match to TRBD1 covers 10 bases. The J segment lost 6 bases and the V segment lost 3 bases, leaving 6 bases of the junction unmatched. CDR3 size: 14 residues. Germline values: CDR1 SGHRS, CDR2 YFSETQ.